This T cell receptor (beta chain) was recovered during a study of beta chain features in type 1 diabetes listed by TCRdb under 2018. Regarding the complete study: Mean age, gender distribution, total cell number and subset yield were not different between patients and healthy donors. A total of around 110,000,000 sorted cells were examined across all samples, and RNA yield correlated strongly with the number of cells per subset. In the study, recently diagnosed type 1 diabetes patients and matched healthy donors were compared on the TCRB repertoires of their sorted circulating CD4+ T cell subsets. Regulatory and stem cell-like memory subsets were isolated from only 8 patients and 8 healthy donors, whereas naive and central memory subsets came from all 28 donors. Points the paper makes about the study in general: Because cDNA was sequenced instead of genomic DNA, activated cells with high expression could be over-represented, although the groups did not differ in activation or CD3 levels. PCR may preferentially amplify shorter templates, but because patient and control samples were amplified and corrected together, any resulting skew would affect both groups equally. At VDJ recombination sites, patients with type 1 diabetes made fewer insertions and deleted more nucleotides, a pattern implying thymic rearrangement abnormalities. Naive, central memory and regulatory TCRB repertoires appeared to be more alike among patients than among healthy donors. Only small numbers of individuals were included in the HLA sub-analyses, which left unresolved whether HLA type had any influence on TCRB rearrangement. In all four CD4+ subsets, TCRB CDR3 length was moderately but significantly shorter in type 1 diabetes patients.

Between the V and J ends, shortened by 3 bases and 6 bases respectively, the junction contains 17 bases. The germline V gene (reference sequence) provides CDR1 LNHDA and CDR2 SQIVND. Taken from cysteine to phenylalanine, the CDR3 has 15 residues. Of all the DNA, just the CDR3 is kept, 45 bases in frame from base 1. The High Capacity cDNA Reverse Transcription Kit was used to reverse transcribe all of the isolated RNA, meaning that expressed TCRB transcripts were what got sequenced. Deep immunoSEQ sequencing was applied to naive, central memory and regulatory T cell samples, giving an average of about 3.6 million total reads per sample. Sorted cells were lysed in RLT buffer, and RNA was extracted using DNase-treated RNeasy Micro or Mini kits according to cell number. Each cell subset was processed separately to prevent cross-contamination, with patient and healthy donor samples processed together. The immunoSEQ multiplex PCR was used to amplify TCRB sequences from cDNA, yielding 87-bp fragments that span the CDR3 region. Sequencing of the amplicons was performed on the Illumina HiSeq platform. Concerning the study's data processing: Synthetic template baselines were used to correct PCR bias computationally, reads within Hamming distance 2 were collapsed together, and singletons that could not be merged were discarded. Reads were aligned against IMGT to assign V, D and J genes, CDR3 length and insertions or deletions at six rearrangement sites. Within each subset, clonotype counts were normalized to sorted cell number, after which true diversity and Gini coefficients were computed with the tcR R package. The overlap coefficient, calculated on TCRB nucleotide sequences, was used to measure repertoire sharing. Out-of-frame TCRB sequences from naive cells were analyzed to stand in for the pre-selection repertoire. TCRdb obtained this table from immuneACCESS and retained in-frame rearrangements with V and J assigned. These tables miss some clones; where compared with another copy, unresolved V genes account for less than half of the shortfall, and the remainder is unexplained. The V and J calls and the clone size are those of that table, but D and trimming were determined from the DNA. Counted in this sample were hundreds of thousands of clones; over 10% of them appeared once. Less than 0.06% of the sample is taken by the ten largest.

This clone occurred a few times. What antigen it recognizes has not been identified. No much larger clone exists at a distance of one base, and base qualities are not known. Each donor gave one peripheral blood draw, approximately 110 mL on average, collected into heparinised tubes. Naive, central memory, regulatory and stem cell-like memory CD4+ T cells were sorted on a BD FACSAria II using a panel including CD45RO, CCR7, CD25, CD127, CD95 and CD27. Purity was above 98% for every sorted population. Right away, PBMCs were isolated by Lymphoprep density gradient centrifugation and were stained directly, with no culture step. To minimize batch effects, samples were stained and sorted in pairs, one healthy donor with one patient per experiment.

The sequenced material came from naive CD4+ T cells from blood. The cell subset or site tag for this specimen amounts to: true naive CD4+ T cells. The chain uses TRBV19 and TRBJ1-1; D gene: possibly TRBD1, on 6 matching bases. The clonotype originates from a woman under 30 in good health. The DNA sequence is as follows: TGTGCCAGTAGTATCAGGGGCAGCTCGAATGCTGAAGCTTTCTTT. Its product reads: CASSIRGSSNAEAFF.